The rows below give T cell receptor beta chains drawn from one sample of a study of blood T cells in healthy people across ages. TCRdb used MiXCR to reprocess the 5' RACE reads, holding one entry per CDR3 protein. This sample yields 1.5 million to 2 million distinct CDR3 sequences, of which roughly 28% are seen a single time; 6.5% to 8.5% belongs to the top ten. The specimen was blood. The receptors stem from a woman in her thirties in good health. Each CDR3 is given with its conserved first and last residue. D genes are given only for firm matches. For some rows the clone size is stated as once, few or many, or as a class when expanded; others skip it.

V: TRBV28
D: .
size: .
J: TRBJ1-4
CDR3: CASSFQRVEGEKLFF
DNA: TGTGCCAGCAGTTTTCAGAGGGTTGAGGGTGAAAAACTGTTTTTT

V: TRBV15
D: .
size: few
J: TRBJ1-2
CDR3: CATSRGRGATLVYDYTF
DNA: TGTGCCACCAGCAGAGGTCGGGGGGCGACGCTCGTCTATGACTACACCTTC

V: TRBV5-1
D: TRBD1
size: .
J: TRBJ1-6
CDR3: CATSEQGTGVSPLHF
DNA: TGCGCCACCTCCGAGCAGGGGACAGGGGTTTCACCCCTCCACTTT

V: TRBV6-2/TRBV6-3
D: TRBD1
size: few
J: TRBJ2-4
CDR3: CASSSAGTGATKNIQYF
DNA: TGTGCCAGCAGTTCTGCTGGGACAGGGGCTACGAAAAACATTCAGTACTTC

V: TRBV7-2
D: .
size: few
J: TRBJ2-3
CDR3: CASSTWTSTDTQYF
DNA: TGTGCCAGCAGCACCTGGACTAGCACAGATACGCAGTATTTT

V: TRBV20-1
D: TRBD2
size: few
J: TRBJ2-5
CDR3: CSARSSGRSETQYF
DNA: TGCAGTGCTAGGTCTAGCGGGAGGTCAGAGACCCAGTACTTC

V: TRBV7-8
D: TRBD1
size: .
J: TRBJ2-1
CDR3: CASSLGTGLGNEQFF
DNA: TGTGCCAGCAGCCTCGGGACAGGATTAGGCAATGAGCAGTTCTTC

V: TRBV18
D: TRBD1
size: few
J: TRBJ2-1
CDR3: CASSPFETGGYEQFF
DNA: TGTGCCAGCTCACCGTTCGAGACAGGGGGGTATGAGCAGTTCTTC

V: TRBV20-1
D: TRBD2
size: few
J: TRBJ2-3
CDR3: CSAGEGRGDTQYF
DNA: TGCAGTGCAGGGGAGGGCCGGGGAGATACGCAGTATTTT

V: TRBV29-1
D: .
size: .
J: TRBJ2-7
CDR3: CSVKPGLSSYEQYF
DNA: TGCAGCGTTAAGCCGGGACTCTCGTCCTACGAGCAGTACTTC

V: TRBV6-5
D: .
size: .
J: TRBJ1-1
CDR3: CAAGSGGRGTEAFF
DNA: TGTGCCGCGGGGAGCGGAGGGAGGGGCACTGAAGCTTTCTTT

V: TRBV28
D: TRBD2
size: .
J: TRBJ2-1
CDR3: CASSSIGTSGYNEQFF
DNA: TGTGCCAGCAGCTCAATAGGGACTAGCGGGTACAATGAGCAGTTCTTC

V: TRBV7-2
D: .
size: many
J: TRBJ2-7
CDR3: CASSLSHHGYEQYF
DNA: TGTGCCAGCAGCTTATCCCACCACGGGTACGAGCAGTACTTC

V: TRBV21-1
D: .
size: few
J: TRBJ2-7
CDR3: CASRDSEQYF
DNA: TGTGCCAGCAGGGATAGCGAGCAGTACTTC

V: TRBV6-2/TRBV6-3
D: .
size: many
J: TRBJ2-5
CDR3: CASSSRDKGETQYF
DNA: TGTGCCAGCAGTAGCCGGGACAAGGGAGAGACCCAGTACTTC

V: TRBV6-5
D: .
size: .
J: TRBJ1-5
CDR3: CASSTTRTIQPQHF
DNA: TGTGCCAGCAGTACCACTCGGACAATACAGCCCCAGCATTTT

V: TRBV5-1
D: TRBD2
size: many
J: TRBJ2-7
CDR3: CASSSPPRGEPYEQYF
DNA: TGCGCCAGCAGCTCACCCCCTCGGGGGGAACCCTACGAGCAGTACTTC

V: TRBV10-3
D: TRBD1
size: few
J: TRBJ1-2
CDR3: CAISELDRAAGYTF
DNA: TGTGCCATCAGTGAGTTGGACAGGGCGGCAGGCTACACCTTC

V: TRBV29-1
D: .
size: .
J: TRBJ2-5
CDR3: CSVEYQGGQETQYF
DNA: TGCAGCGTTGAATACCAGGGGGGACAAGAGACCCAGTACTTC

V: TRBV15
D: .
size: many
J: TRBJ1-2
CDR3: CATSSPQEGDYGYTF
DNA: TGTGCCACCAGCAGCCCCCAAGAGGGGGACTATGGCTACACCTTC

V: TRBV9
D: TRBD1
size: .
J: TRBJ1-2
CDR3: CASSVDGFRQGAEGYTF
DNA: TGTGCCAGCAGCGTAGATGGGTTCCGGCAGGGGGCAGAGGGCTACACCTTC

V: TRBV20-1
D: .
size: .
J: TRBJ1-5
CDR3: CSAWPGLFQPQHF
DNA: TGCAGTGCTTGGCCAGGGCTGTTTCAGCCCCAGCATTTT

V: TRBV20-1
D: TRBD2
size: few
J: TRBJ2-3
CDR3: CSATGGRSTDTQYF
DNA: TGCAGTGCAACGGGAGGTCGAAGCACAGATACGCAGTATTTT

V: TRBV11-2
D: .
size: many
J: TRBJ2-5
CDR3: CASSRFLEGTQYF
DNA: TGTGCCAGCAGCAGATTTCTGGAGGGGACCCAGTACTTC

V: TRBV27
D: .
size: .
J: TRBJ2-1
CDR3: CASSPWTATYEQFF
DNA: TGTGCCAGCAGTCCATGGACCGCCACCTATGAGCAGTTCTTC

V: TRBV11-2
D: TRBD1
size: .
J: TRBJ1-4
CDR3: CASSSSGGRTFF
DNA: TGTGCCAGCAGCTCCTCAGGGGGACGTACGTTTTTT

V: TRBV12-3/TRBV12-4
D: .
size: many
J: TRBJ2-6
CDR3: CASSSSGANVLTF
DNA: TGTGCCAGCAGCTCCTCTGGGGCCAACGTCCTGACTTTC

V: TRBV20-1
D: TRBD1
size: .
J: TRBJ2-3
CDR3: CSASGGQGRTSTDTQYF
DNA: TGCAGTGCTAGCGGGGGACAGGGGCGAACCAGCACAGATACGCAGTATTTT

V: TRBV4-1
D: TRBD2
size: .
J: TRBJ2-7
CDR3: CASSQDGLAGGPGDEQYF
DNA: TGCGCCAGCAGCCAAGACGGCCTAGCGGGAGGGCCAGGCGACGAGCAGTACTTC

V: TRBV12-3/TRBV12-4
D: .
size: .
J: TRBJ1-2
CDR3: CASRPRGPDSRYGYTF
DNA: TGTGCCAGCAGACCTAGGGGCCCTGACAGCCGCTATGGCTACACCTTC

V: TRBV20-1
D: .
size: .
J: TRBJ1-1
CDR3: CSAVVGAKMNTEAFF
DNA: TGCAGTGCTGTCGTGGGGGCAAAGATGAACACTGAAGCTTTCTTT

V: TRBV20-1
D: TRBD2
size: few
J: TRBJ2-1
CDR3: CSAASTAGGRYEQFF
DNA: TGCAGTGCCGCGTCCACGGCGGGGGGGCGGTATGAGCAGTTCTTC

V: TRBV30
D: .
size: .
J: TRBJ2-3
CDR3: CAWSPLRGSTDTQYF
DNA: TGTGCCTGGAGTCCCCTGAGGGGTAGCACAGATACGCAGTATTTT

V: TRBV27
D: .
size: few
J: TRBJ2-1
CDR3: CASSLRPRSNHEQFF
DNA: TGTGCCAGCAGTTTACGACCCCGCAGTAATCATGAGCAGTTCTTC

V: TRBV20-1
D: .
size: .
J: TRBJ2-7
CDR3: CSALRDTLIYEQYF
DNA: TGCAGTGCTCTACGGGACACCCTGATCTACGAGCAGTACTTC

V: TRBV6-1
D: .
size: .
J: TRBJ2-1
CDR3: CASKISSSRVETQFF
DNA: TGTGCCAGCAAAATTAGCAGCAGCCGGGTGGAGACCCAGTTCTTC

V: TRBV7-2
D: .
size: .
J: TRBJ2-3
CDR3: CASRPGLLRDTQYF
DNA: TGTGCCAGCAGACCAGGCCTGCTGCGCGATACGCAGTATTTT

V: TRBV12-3/TRBV12-4
D: TRBD1
size: .
J: TRBJ2-3
CDR3: CASVQRGLASDTQYF
DNA: TGTGCCAGCGTTCAAAGGGGGCTAGCATCAGATACGCAGTATTTT

V: TRBV4-1
D: .
size: .
J: TRBJ1-2
CDR3: CASSQEPGNYGYTF
DNA: TGCGCCAGCAGCCAAGAACCAGGCAACTATGGCTACACCTTC

V: TRBV7-9
D: TRBD2
size: few
J: TRBJ2-2
CDR3: CASSLVTSGGTGELFF
DNA: TGTGCCAGCAGCTTAGTGACTAGCGGAGGAACCGGGGAGCTGTTTTTT

V: TRBV24-1
D: .
size: few
J: TRBJ1-1
CDR3: CATSDDYPRRGNTEAFF
DNA: TGTGCCACCAGTGATGACTACCCCCGCAGAGGGAACACTGAAGCTTTCTTT

V: TRBV5-1
D: .
size: .
J: TRBJ2-5
CDR3: CASSLRQGDQETQYF
DNA: TGCGCCAGCAGCTTGAGGCAGGGTGACCAAGAGACCCAGTACTTC

V: TRBV27
D: .
size: few
J: TRBJ1-5
CDR3: CASSFRANQPQHF
DNA: TGTGCCAGCAGTTTCCGGGCCAATCAGCCCCAGCATTTT

V: TRBV11-2
D: .
size: .
J: TRBJ2-2
CDR3: CASSLVSHRSTGELFF
DNA: TGTGCCAGCAGCTTAGTGAGTCACAGATCCACCGGGGAGCTGTTTTTT

V: TRBV5-4
D: .
size: .
J: TRBJ2-1
CDR3: CASTGEFRTASYNEQFF
DNA: TGTGCCAGCACCGGAGAGTTTCGGACAGCCTCCTACAATGAGCAGTTCTTC

V: TRBV27
D: .
size: .
J: TRBJ2-3
CDR3: CASSLIGGVGTDTQYF
DNA: TGTGCCAGCAGTCTAATTGGAGGGGTGGGCACAGATACGCAGTATTTT

V: TRBV20-1
D: TRBD2
size: many
J: TRBJ2-1
CDR3: CSARLAGQHEQFF
DNA: TGCAGTGCTAGACTAGCGGGCCAGCATGAGCAGTTCTTC

V: TRBV9
D: TRBD1
size: .
J: TRBJ1-4
CDR3: CASSPNRGPEKLFF
DNA: TGTGCCAGCAGCCCTAACAGGGGGCCTGAAAAACTGTTTTTT

V: TRBV6-2/TRBV6-3
D: TRBD2
size: .
J: TRBJ2-1
CDR3: CASSLAGTKKDEQFF
DNA: TGTGCCAGCAGTTTAGCCGGGACTAAAAAGGATGAGCAGTTCTTC

V: TRBV2
D: .
size: .
J: TRBJ2-4
CDR3: CASSEMLGHFQPSIAKNIQYF
DNA: TGTGCCAGCAGTGAAATGTTGGGGCACTTTCAACCTTCGATAGCCAAAAACATTCAGTACTTC

V: TRBV12-3/TRBV12-4
D: .
size: many
J: TRBJ2-1
CDR3: CASSLLVSSYNEQFF
DNA: TGTGCCAGCAGTTTATTGGTGAGCTCCTACAATGAGCAGTTCTTC

V: TRBV6-5
D: TRBD2
size: many
J: TRBJ2-7
CDR3: CASSSKTSGGSRSYEQYF
DNA: TGTGCCAGCAGTTCCAAGACTAGCGGGGGGTCCCGCTCCTACGAGCAGTACTTC

V: TRBV9
D: .
size: .
J: TRBJ2-5
CDR3: CASSVDFSFQETQYF
DNA: TGTGCCAGCAGCGTAGATTTTTCTTTCCAAGAGACCCAGTACTTC

V: TRBV20-1
D: .
size: few
J: TRBJ2-5
CDR3: CSAPRDSNSREQYF
DNA: TGCAGTGCCCCCCGGGACTCCAACTCTCGAGAGCAGTACTTC

V: TRBV6-1
D: .
size: few
J: TRBJ2-1
CDR3: CASSDYIASYNEQFF
DNA: TGTGCCAGCTCGGACTACATCGCTTCCTACAATGAGCAGTTCTTC

V: TRBV6-6
D: TRBD2
size: few
J: TRBJ2-3
CDR3: CATHGSSGTTSTDTQYF
DNA: TGTGCCACCCATGGGTCTAGCGGGACTACTAGCACAGATACGCAGTATTTT

V: TRBV7-2
D: TRBD2
size: .
J: TRBJ2-5
CDR3: CASSFSSGGLQETQYF
DNA: TGTGCCAGCAGCTTTAGTAGCGGGGGTCTCCAAGAGACCCAGTACTTC

V: TRBV7-9
D: TRBD1
size: .
J: TRBJ1-2
CDR3: CASSLLAGGIGYTF
DNA: TGTGCCAGCAGCTTATTGGCAGGGGGCATTGGCTACACCTTC

V: TRBV6-5
D: TRBD1
size: few
J: TRBJ2-5
CDR3: CACSRTRTGLETQYF
DNA: TGTGCCTGCAGCCGGACTCGGACAGGCTTGGAGACCCAGTACTTC

V: TRBV27
D: TRBD1
size: .
J: TRBJ1-2
CDR3: CASSSFPGTGNPGHTF
DNA: TGTGCCAGCAGTTCCTTTCCCGGGACAGGGAACCCTGGCCACACCTTC